Each of the 29 T cell receptor beta chains below was sequenced from the same sample in a study of ipilimumab plus nivolumab after autologous stem cell transplantation. Generated by immunoSEQ multiplex PCR, the TCRdb table keeps only in-frame clones and is missing some. Of 17,000 or so clones listed, more than 65% were seen once; the top ten hold 35%. The starting material was PBMCs, obtained in a trial of ipilimumab plus nivolumab as post-transplant consolidation. These receptors were obtained from a male donor with diffuse large B-cell lymphoma.

V and J are TRBV4-1 and TRBJ1-4, with unresolved D. The CDR3 runs to 12 residues. V was cut by 4 bases and J by 6 bases, with 6 bases left in between. The germline V gene has CDR1 MGHRA and CDR2 YSYEKL. This CDR3 is CASSRPYEKLFF. DNA for the CDR3: TGCGCCAGCAGCCGGCCGTATGAAAAACTGTTTTTT.

The V gene is TRBV25-1, the J gene TRBJ2-1, with TRBD1 matching 10 bases. Trimming removed 8 bases from V and 7 bases from J; junction bases left unmatched: 8. The CDR3 length is 14 residues. Germline CDR1 MGHDK, CDR2 SYGVNS. The CDR3 DNA is TGTGCCAGCGGAACGACAGGGGGCGGAAATGAGCAGTTCTTC. Translated, it gives CASGTTGGGNEQFF.

This clone showed up just once. V and J are TRBV5-6 and TRBJ2-1; 10 nucleotides line up with TRBD2. V lost 3 bases, J lost 2 bases, and 2 bases stayed unmatched. The CDR3 spans 15 residues. Germline lookup yields CDR1 SGHDT and CDR2 YYEEEE. The CDR3 DNA is TGTGCCAGCAGCTGGCTAGCGGGGGCCTACAATGAGCAGTTCTTC. Protein: CASSWLAGAYNEQFF.

The V and J genes are TRBV6-1 and TRBJ1-1; no definite D call. This CDR3 has 16 residues. The germline V gene has CDR1 MNHNS and CDR2 SASEGT. Between the trimmed V and J ends, which lost 0 bases and 3 bases, there was a span of 14 bases. The CDR3 DNA reads TGTGCCAGCAGTGAAGCGGCACGAAGAGTTTACACTGAAGCTTTCTTT. As protein: CASSEAARRVYTEAFF.

The chain has TRBV9 and TRBJ1-2, with D possibly being TRBD1 (5 bases). In germline, CDR1 is SGDLS, CDR2 YYNGEE. Trimming took off 4 bases at V and 2 bases at J, with 15 bases between the two ends. The CDR3 runs to 15 residues. The CDR3 coding sequence is TGTGCCAGCAGCCCCCGAGCGGGGACCAACTATGGCTACACCTTC. Translating gives CASSPRAGTNYGYTF.

A note on this clone: Other DNA sequences of this sample code for an identical CDR3. The J gene is TRBJ1-5, the V gene TRBV7-2; D gene uncertain. The CDR3 sequence is 16 residues long. V dropped 5 bases and J dropped 2 bases, with 16 bases sitting between them. Germline V gene sequence: CDR1 SGHTA, CDR2 FQGNSA. This CDR3 reads CASSLPGTEGNQPQHF. The CDR3, as DNA: TGTGCCAGCAGCCTTCCCGGAACCGAAGGCAATCAGCCCCAGCATTTT. Full variable domain (remainder filled in from reference TRBV7-2 and TRBJ1-5): GAGVSQSPSNKVTEKGKDVELRCDPISGHTALYWYRQSLGQGLEFLIYFQGNSAPDKSGLPSDRFSAERTGGSVSTLTIQRTQQEDSAVYLCASSLPGTEGNQPQHFGDGTRLSIL.

The chain combines TRBV7-9 with TRBJ1-1; weak D call: TRBD1 (6 bases). The CDR3 spans 13 residues. V gave up 8 bases and J gave up 1 base, with 11 bases separating them. Per the germline V gene, CDR1 is SEHNR and CDR2 is FQNEAQ (reference sequence). The CDR3 reads CASVGQANTEAFF. CDR3 nucleotides: TGTGCCAGCGTGGGACAAGCGAACACTGAAGCTTTCTTT.

V gene TRBV7-2 combines with J gene TRBJ1-1; D ambiguous. The CDR3 runs 16 residues. Looked up from germline, CDR1 is SGHTA and CDR2 is FQGNSA. Trimming removed 1 base at V and 0 bases at J, with 12 bases between. CDR3 region: CASSLGGIYMNTEAFF. For the CDR3, the DNA is TGTGCCAGCAGCTTAGGTGGAATATACATGAACACTGAAGCTTTCTTT.

A few counts support this clone. The V call is TRBV4-1, the J call TRBJ1-2; 7 bases map to TRBD1. Unmatched junction bases numbered 13, after V lost 2 bases and J lost 4 bases. The CDR3 is made up of 17 amino acids. Looked up from germline, CDR1 is MGHRA and CDR2 is YSYEKL. The CDR3, as DNA: TGCGCCAGCAGCCAACCGGATACAGGGGACGCCGTCTATGGCTACACCTTC. Protein sequence: CASSQPDTGDAVYGYTF.

The rearrangement uses TRBV10-3 and TRBJ2-7; D ambiguous. The CDR3 has 13 amino acids. Germline values: CDR1 ENHRY, CDR2 SYGVKD. V lost 4 bases, J lost 4 bases, and 11 bases lay in between. The CDR3 DNA reads TGTGCCATCAGTGCGGACGGAACGTACGAGCAGTACTTC. Amino acids: CAISADGTYEQYF.

This chain joins TRBV4-2 and TRBJ1-2; 8 nucleotides agree with TRBD1. The CDR3 spans 14 residues. Germline-derived CDR1 and CDR2 are LGHNA and YNFKEQ. The V and J ends lost 4 bases and 3 bases, in that order; junction bases with no gene match: 4. The CDR3 nucleotides are TGTGCCAGCAGCCGGGCAGGGGGCGACTATGGCTACACCTTC. Encoded protein: CASSRAGGDYGYTF.

J is TRBJ2-7 and V is TRBV7-9; 11 bases agree with TRBD1. V shed 4 bases and J 5 bases; nucleotides not matched to a gene: 19. The CDR3 runs 19 residues. The V gene's germline CDR1 is SEHNR and CDR2 FQNEAQ (reference sequence). CDR3 protein: CASSSDPGQGGFRGHEQYF. CDR3 DNA sequence: TGTGCCAGCAGCTCGGACCCGGGACAGGGGGGATTTAGAGGCCACGAGCAGTACTTC.

The chain is built from TRBV10-3 and TRBJ2-3; TRBD1 agrees at 9 bases. Trimming at V came to 10 bases and at J to 2 bases, leaving 10 bases not matched to a gene. This CDR3 has 15 residues. The germline V gene has CDR1 ENHRY and CDR2 SYGVKD. In nucleotides, the CDR3 is TGTGCCAGCGCCCCCGGGACAGGGACCACAGATACGCAGTATTTT. Translated: CASAPGTGTTDTQYF.

The genes are TRBV21-1 and TRBJ2-2; TRBD2, as called in the table, went unchecked against the DNA. TRBV21-1 is tagged as a pseudogene. The CDR3 length is 18 residues. As DNA, the CDR3 is TGTGCCAGCAACATAAAACACCCCGGGACTAGTGGATCCGGGGAGCTGTTTTTT. Encoded protein: CASNIKHPGTSGSGELFF.

V usage is TRBV6-1 and J usage is TRBJ1-2; unclear D gene. The CDR3 is 13 amino acids. Germline-derived CDR1 and CDR2 are MNHNS and SASEGT. Between the trimmed V and J ends, which lost 8 bases and 3 bases, there was a span of 13 bases. Here the CDR3 reads CASSSDGDYGYTF. CDR3 in DNA: TGTGCCAGCTCGTCGGACGGGGACTATGGCTACACCTTC.

The CDR3 loop is CASTDSRHQETQYF. CDR3 nucleotides: TGTGCCAGCACGGACAGCAGACACCAAGAGACCCAGTACTTC. The chain links TRBV27 to TRBJ2-5; D perhaps matches TRBD1 (6 bases). This CDR3 region has 14 residues. Germline-derived CDR1 and CDR2 are MNHEY and SMNVEV (reference sequence). With 7 bases removed from V and 0 bases from J, the gap between germline ends came to 12 bases.

DNA for the CDR3: TGTGCCACCAGCAGAGTGCGGACTAGCGGGAGTGGGAATGAGCAGTTCTTC. Its protein product is CATSRVRTSGSGNEQFF. The V call is TRBV15, the J call TRBJ2-1; 13 bases fit TRBD2. Germline V gene sequence: CDR1 LNHNV, CDR2 YYDKDF (reference sequence). The CDR3 totals 17 residues. Losses at the gene ends were 1 base for V and 7 bases for J; bases not matched to a gene: 7.

The table lists this clone with a few counts. The chain has TRBV30 and TRBJ1-1; no definite D call. Germline-derived CDR1 and CDR2 are GTSNPN and SVGIG (reference sequence). There are 13 residues in the CDR3. V dropped 2 bases and J dropped 4 bases, with 11 bases sitting between them. The CDR3 DNA is TGTGCCTGGAGTACTACGGGCGGCACTGAAGCTTTCTTT. Encoded protein: CAWSTTGGTEAFF.

The CDR3 sequence is CASRKPGIDYNEQFF. The CDR3 DNA reads as TGTGCCAGCAGGAAGCCCGGGATAGACTACAATGAGCAGTTCTTC. The V and J genes are TRBV25-1 and TRBJ2-1; tentatively, D is TRBD2 (5 bases). CDR1 MGHDK and CDR2 SYGVNS come from the germline V gene. Trimming took off 6 bases at V and 3 bases at J, with 15 bases between the two ends. The CDR3 runs to 15 residues.

The CDR3 loop is CASSNRQGDNYGYTF. The CDR3 DNA sequence: TGTGCCAGCAGTAACCGCCAGGGTGATAACTATGGCTACACCTTC. This rearrangement joins TRBV6-1 to TRBJ1-2, with D maybe TRBD1 (5 bases). Germline assignment: CDR1 MNHNS and CDR2 SASEGT. The CDR3 extends over 15 amino acids. Trimming shortened V by 5 bases and J by 1 base, and 14 bases separated the two germline ends.

The chain has TRBV7-8 and TRBJ2-1; TRBD2 is a possible D gene (6 bases). Germline lookup yields CDR1 SGHVS and CDR2 FQNEAQ. V lost 4 bases and J 0 bases, leaving 13 bases between the germline ends. This CDR3 is 16 amino acids long. DNA of the CDR3: TGTGCCAGCAGCTCCCCTAGCGTTGCCTCCTACAATGAGCAGTTCTTC. Protein sequence: CASSSPSVASYNEQFF. The entire variable domain, with the rest obtained from reference TRBV7-8 and TRBJ2-1, is as follows: GAGVSQSPRYKVAKRGQDVALRCDPISGHVSLFWYQQALGQGPEFLTYFQNEAQLDKSGLPSDRFFAERPEGSVSTLKIQRTQQEDSAVYLCASSSPSVASYNEQFFGPGTRLTVL.

The chain combines TRBV2 with TRBJ1-6, with TRBD1 as a possible D gene (5 bases). The CDR3 extends over 15 amino acids. The germline CDR1 and CDR2 sequences are SNHLY and FYNNEI. V was cut by 8 bases and J by 5 bases, with 16 bases left in between. The CDR3 nucleotides read TGTGCCAGCGGGGGGTCTTTAGGGGATAATTCACCCCTCCACTTT. Its translation: CASGGSLGDNSPLHF. The full variable domain, completed using reference TRBV2 and TRBJ1-6, is EPEVTQTPSHQVTQMGQEVILRCVPISNHLYFYWYRQILGQKVEFLVSFYNNEISEKSEIFDDQFSVERPDGSNFTLKIRSTKLEDSAMYFCASGGSLGDNSPLHFGNGTRLTVT.

The rearrangement uses TRBV21-1 and TRBJ1-5. TRBV21-1 is described as a pseudogene. The CDR3 consists of 17 residues. This chain's CDR3 is CASSKEIRSQLGQPQHF. The CDR3 DNA reads as TGTGCCAGCAGCAAAGAAATCAGGAGCCAATTAGGGCAGCCCCAGCATTTT.

CDR3 protein: CASSARVTYEQYF. In nucleotides, the CDR3 is TGTGCCAGCAGTGCGCGGGTAACCTACGAGCAGTACTTC. The chain joins TRBV2 to TRBJ2-7, with a weak D call TRBD2 (5 bases). V was pared by 4 bases and J by 2 bases, with 9 bases between. This CDR3 is 13 amino acids long. CDR1 SNHLY and CDR2 FYNNEI come from the germline V gene.

This clone has a single count. This rearrangement joins TRBV23-1 to TRBJ2-1; D possibly corresponds to TRBD2 (6 bases). TRBV23-1 falls under the ORF class, with uncertain function. The ends were cut back, 6 bases at V and 7 bases at J, with 16 bases in the middle. The CDR3 extends over 14 amino acids. The DNA for the CDR3 is TGCGCCAGCAGCCAACCTGGGGAGGAAAATGAGCAGTTCTTC. Residues: CASSQPGEENEQFF.

V usage is TRBV5-4 and J usage is TRBJ1-2; the match to TRBD1 covers 8 bases. The CDR3 has 14 residues. J lost 7 bases, V lost 5 bases, and 10 bases had no gene match. Germline assignment: CDR1 SGHNT and CDR2 YYREEE (reference sequence). CDR3: CASSYPGTGFGYTF. The CDR3 DNA reads as TGTGCCAGCAGTTATCCCGGGACAGGATTTGGCTACACCTTC. The complete variable domain, with remaining parts taken from reference TRBV5-4 and TRBJ1-2, reads ETGVTQSPTHLIKTRGQQVTLRCSSQSGHNTVSWYQQALGQGPQFIFQYYREEENGRGNFPPRFSGLQFPNYSSELNVNALELDDSALYLCASSYPGTGFGYTFGSGTRLTVV.

V gene TRBV9 combines with J gene TRBJ1-6, with 8 positions matching TRBD1. Germline trimming cut 0 bases from V and 0 bases from J; bases unmatched to any gene: 8. From germline, CDR1 is SGDLS and CDR2 YYNGEE. This CDR3 has 19 residues. CDR3 DNA: TGTGCCAGCAGCGTAGAAGGACAGGGAGGAAGCTCCTATAATTCACCCCTCCACTTT. Translated, it gives CASSVEGQGGSSYNSPLHF. The full variable domain, its missing parts supplied by reference TRBV9 and TRBJ1-6, is DSGVTQTPKHLITATGQRVTLRCSPRSGDLSVYWYQQSLDQGLQFLIQYYNGEERAKGNILERFSAQQFPDLHSELNLSSLELGDSALYFCASSVEGQGGSSYNSPLHFGNGTRLTVT.

The chain recombines TRBV4-1 with TRBJ1-2; 7 bases line up with TRBD1. The CDR3 runs to 16 residues. In germline, CDR1 is MGHRA, CDR2 YSYEKL. V lost 4 bases to trimming and J lost 4 bases; unmatched junction nucleotides: 12. In DNA, the CDR3 is TGCGCCAGCAGCCGCCTCTGGACAGGCGATCTCTATGGCTACACCTTC. It is translated as CASSRLWTGDLYGYTF.

The chain employs TRBV2 and TRBJ2-3; 10 positions match TRBD2. Germline V lookup: CDR1 SNHLY, CDR2 FYNNEI. V was pared by 6 bases and J by 5 bases, with 8 bases of the junction left unmatched. The CDR3 spans 15 residues. The CDR3 coding sequence is TGTGCCAGCAGGGCTAGCGGGAGACGTGGAGATACGCAGTATTTT. It is translated as CASRASGRRGDTQYF.